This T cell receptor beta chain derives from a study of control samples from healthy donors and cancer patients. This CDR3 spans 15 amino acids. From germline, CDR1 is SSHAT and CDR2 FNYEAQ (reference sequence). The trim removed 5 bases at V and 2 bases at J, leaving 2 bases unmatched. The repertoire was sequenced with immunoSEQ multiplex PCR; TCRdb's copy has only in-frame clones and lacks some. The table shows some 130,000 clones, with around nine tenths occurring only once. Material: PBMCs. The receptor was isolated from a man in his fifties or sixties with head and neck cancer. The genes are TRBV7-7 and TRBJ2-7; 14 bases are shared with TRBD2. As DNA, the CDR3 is TGTGCCAGCAGCGGGGGACTAGCGGGGGCCTACGAGCAGTACTTC. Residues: CASSGGLAGAYEQYF.